One sample yielded the 21 T cell receptor beta chains listed below, sequenced in a study of a mutant IDH1 vaccine in newly diagnosed glioma. Which antigens these TCRs recognize remains unknown. TCRdb's copy holds only in-frame clones and misses some; the assay was immunoSEQ multiplex PCR. The data hold around 31,000 clones, with around 84% observed a single time. Time point reported: week 35, safety follow-up. One vaccine dose held 300 ug of mutant IDH1 20-mer peptide and came with topical imiquimod. The sample consisted of PBMCs, taken from a glioma patient whose treatment included an IDH1 peptide vaccine. These receptors were collected from a man aged 25-45 years with glioma.

The genes are TRBV7-2 and TRBJ2-2, with D maybe TRBD2 (5 bases). The ends were cut back, 3 bases at V and 1 base at J, with 9 bases in the middle. The CDR3 is made up of 15 amino acids. Germline-derived CDR1 and CDR2 are SGHTA and FQGNSA. This chain's CDR3 is CASSLITRNTGELFF. In nucleotides, the CDR3 is TGTGCCAGCAGCTTGATCACTAGGAACACCGGGGAGCTGTTTTTT.

The rearrangement joins TRBV9 to TRBJ2-7; TRBD2 might be the D (5 bases). Germline CDR1 reads SGDLS; CDR2 reads YYNGEE. Trimming cost V 4 bases and J 2 bases, with 10 bases left between them. This CDR3 region has 13 residues. The CDR3 loop reads CASSPGSAYEQYF. The CDR3, as DNA: TGTGCCAGCAGCCCGGGGAGTGCCTACGAGCAGTACTTC.

The gene calls are TRBV5-1 and TRBJ1-1, with D possibly matching TRBD1 (5 bases). Germline V gene sequence: CDR1 SGHRS, CDR2 YFSETQ. This CDR3 is built from 12 residues. The V and J ends lost 0 bases and 7 bases respectively, with 7 bases between them. CDR3 protein: CASSLAGGEAFF. CDR3 DNA sequence: TGCGCCAGCAGCTTGGCGGGGGGTGAAGCTTTCTTT.

By sample fraction, this clone is large. The chain employs TRBV5-5 and TRBJ1-1; D possibly corresponds to TRBD1 (5 bases). The germline V and J ends were trimmed by 0 bases and 4 bases, with 16 bases remaining between them. The CDR3 extends over 16 amino acids. Germline V lookup: CDR1 SGHKS, CDR2 YYEKEE (reference sequence). The CDR3, as DNA: TGTGCCAGCAGCTTGGGAGGGCAGGGTGAAGGCACTGAAGCTTTCTTT. Translating it yields CASSLGGQGEGTEAFF.

The chain combines TRBV19 with TRBJ1-5; 9 bases fit TRBD1. The V gene's germline CDR1 is LNHDA and CDR2 SQIVND (reference sequence). With V trimmed by 7 bases and J by 6 bases, 13 bases remained unmatched. CDR3 length: 16 amino acids. The CDR3: CASKDFGTGLSQPQHF. In nucleotides, the CDR3 is TGTGCCAGTAAGGATTTCGGGACAGGGTTGAGTCAGCCCCAGCATTTT.

Remarks on this clone: One junction end does not reproduce the germline sequence, and a read error may be involved. The chain joins TRBV23-1 to TRBJ1-3, with 8 bases aligning to TRBD1. TRBV23-1 counts as an open reading frame of uncertain function. The CDR3 runs 13 residues. The CDR3 protein is CASSRPGTGLSHF. In DNA form, the CDR3 reads TGCGCCAGCAGTCGGCCCGGGACAGGCCTGTCCCATTTT.

The chain recombines TRBV5-1 with TRBJ1-1, with D unresolved. The V and J ends lost 4 bases and 0 bases respectively, with 13 bases between them. The germline V gene has CDR1 SGHRS and CDR2 YFSETQ. CDR3 length equals 15 residues. CDR3 protein: CASSVGSGMNTEAFF. The CDR3 DNA sequence: TGCGCCAGCAGCGTTGGTTCCGGCATGAACACTGAAGCTTTCTTT.

Here the CDR3 reads CASSSVSYEQYF. DNA of the CDR3: TGTGCCAGCAGCTCAGTCTCCTACGAGCAGTACTTC. This chain joins TRBV7-9 and TRBJ2-7; D is unclear. Germline V gene data show CDR1 as SEHNR and CDR2 as FQNEAQ (reference sequence). This CDR3 region has 12 residues. V was shortened by 4 bases and J by 0 bases, with 4 bases between the two germline ends.

A single count supports this clone. The chain employs TRBV21-1 and TRBJ2-7; the table's D call, TRBD2, has no DNA check behind it. TRBV21-1 is designated a pseudogene. The CDR3 consists of 17 residues. The CDR3 sequence is CASSNRPGAGIPYEQYF. The CDR3 coding sequence is TGTGCCAGCAGCAATAGGCCCGGGGCGGGGATCCCCTACGAGCAGTACTTC.

This chain joins TRBV27 and TRBJ2-2; D may be TRBD1 or TRBD2 (5 bases each). The CDR3 spans 15 residues. Germline CDR1 is MNHEY and CDR2 is SMNVEV (reference sequence). Between the trimmed V and J ends, which lost 4 bases and 0 bases, there was a span of 9 bases. CDR3 loop: CASSSGTTNTGELFF. CDR3 DNA sequence: TGTGCCAGCAGTTCCGGGACGACGAACACCGGGGAGCTGTTTTTT.

The chain couples TRBV5-1 to TRBJ1-1; TRBD1 aligns across 10 bases. Germline V CDR1 and CDR2: SGHRS, YFSETQ. V shed 4 bases and J 5 bases; nucleotides not matched to a gene: 8. The CDR3 covers 15 residues. The CDR3 reads CASSESDRGLTEAFF. The DNA for the CDR3 is TGCGCCAGCAGCGAGAGCGACAGGGGGCTGACTGAAGCTTTCTTT.

CDR3 DNA sequence: TGTGCCAGCAGTTTATGGGGTCGCGCTGAAGCTTTCTTT. Encoded protein: CASSLWGRAEAFF. This chain links TRBV27 with TRBJ1-1; D remains ambiguous. Germline V lookup: CDR1 MNHEY, CDR2 SMNVEV (reference sequence). The ends were cut back, 1 base at V and 6 bases at J, with 9 bases in the middle. CDR3 length: 13 residues.

The sample holds a few counts of this clone. The rearrangement links TRBV7-6 to TRBJ2-2; 10 bases are shared with TRBD2. The CDR3 runs 15 residues. CDR1 is SGHVS and CDR2 is FNYEAQ in the germline V gene. V trimming: 5 bases; J trimming: 3 bases; junction bases outside the gene matches: 3. The CDR3 sequence: CASSSGTSDTGELFF. The CDR3 nucleotides read TGTGCCAGCAGCAGTGGGACTAGCGACACCGGGGAGCTGTTTTTT.

V and J are TRBV19 and TRBJ2-1, with D perhaps being TRBD1 or TRBD2 (5 bases each). The CDR3 consists of 15 residues. V lost 2 bases to trimming and J lost 2 bases, with 10 bases between them. Germline lookup yields CDR1 LNHDA and CDR2 SQIVND (reference sequence). CDR3 region: CASSIWDRPYNEQFF. The CDR3 nucleotides are TGTGCCAGTAGTATATGGGACCGGCCCTACAATGAGCAGTTCTTC.

The CDR3 is CASSNGNTIYF. CDR3 in DNA: TGTGCCAGCAGTAATGGAAACACCATATATTTT. V usage is TRBV6-4 and J usage is TRBJ1-3; D is unresolved. The CDR3 covers 11 residues. The germline gives CDR1 MRHNA, CDR2 SNTAGT. Between the trimmed V and J ends, which lost 5 bases and 3 bases, there was a span of 2 bases.

The genes are TRBV6-4 and TRBJ2-1; D possibly uses TRBD1 or TRBD2 (5 bases each). Germline CDR1 reads MRHNA; CDR2 reads SNTAGT. V lost 0 bases and J 8 bases, leaving 17 bases between the germline ends. This CDR3 is 16 amino acids long. In DNA form, the CDR3 reads TGTGCCAGCAGTGACTCCAACAGGATTGGGAGCCATGAGCAGTTCTTC. Its protein product is CASSDSNRIGSHEQFF.

The chain has TRBV7-7 and TRBJ1-5, with 10 positions matching TRBD1. The CDR3 is 14 residues long. Looked up from germline, CDR1 is SSHAT and CDR2 is FNYEAQ (reference sequence). The V and J ends lost 6 bases and 4 bases, in that order; junction bases with no gene match: 3. The CDR3 protein is CASRRDRGNQPQHF. Here the CDR3 DNA reads TGTGCCAGCAGAAGGGACAGGGGTAATCAGCCCCAGCATTTT.

This clone has a single count. The rearrangement links TRBV2 to TRBJ2-1; no clear D gene. Germline V CDR1 and CDR2: SNHLY, FYNNEI. The CDR3 is made up of 15 amino acids. V lost 8 bases and J 2 bases, leaving 16 bases between the germline ends. The CDR3 DNA is TGTGCCAGCTCTTTTTCGGGCGCCGCCTACAATGAGCAGTTCTTC. This codes for CASSFSGAAYNEQFF.

The chain uses TRBV6-5 and TRBJ2-7; 8 nucleotides line up with TRBD1. The V segment lost 0 bases and the J segment 3 bases; nucleotides outside the gene matches: 4. Looked up from germline, CDR1 is MNHEY and CDR2 is SVGAGI. This CDR3 has 15 amino acids. The CDR3 DNA reads TGTGCCAGCAGTTACTCGGGACAGGTTTTCTACGAGCAGTACTTC. This translates into CASSYSGQVFYEQYF.

The V and J genes are TRBV5-1 and TRBJ2-2, with TRBD2 identical over 10 bases. The CDR3 has 18 amino acids. The J segment lost 6 bases and the V segment lost 0 bases, leaving 11 bases of the junction unmatched. Germline CDR1 and CDR2: SGHRS and YFSETQ. CDR3 sequence (DNA): TGCGCCAGCAGCTTGGCCGCTCCTACGCTAGCGGGAGCCGGGGAGCTGTTTTTT. Its translation is CASSLAAPTLAGAGELFF. Drawing the rest from reference TRBV5-1 and TRBJ2-2, the complete variable domain is KAGVTQTPRYLIKTRGQQVTLSCSPISGHRSVSWYQQTPGQGLQFLFEYFSETQRNKGNFPGRFSGRQFSNSRSEMNVSTLELGDSALYLCASSLAAPTLAGAGELFFGEGSRLTVL.

The V gene is TRBV20-1, the J gene TRBJ2-3, with no clear D. The CDR3 is 11 amino acids. From germline, CDR1 is DFQATT and CDR2 SNEGSKA (reference sequence). V gave up 6 bases and J gave up 4 bases, with 8 bases separating them. The CDR3 nucleotides are TGCAGTGCCCCAGGCGCAGATACGCAGTATTTT. Translation: CSAPGADTQYF.